One and the same sample provided the 17 T cell receptor beta chains below, sequenced in a study of blood T cell repertoires in COVID-19. Clones were read by immunoSEQ multiplex PCR, and TCRdb kept only the in-frame ones, dropping some. This table has some 66,000 clones, around nine tenths appearing once. Sequencing used peripheral blood. The receptors stem from a woman aged 55-70 years with acute or convalescent COVID-19.

Notes on this clone: The junction differs from germline at one of its ends, possibly a read error. The chain has TRBV28 and TRBJ1-1; D perhaps matches TRBD1 (5 bases). CDR3 length: 16 amino acids. Germline V gene data show CDR1 as MDHEN and CDR2 as SYDVKM. The CDR3 DNA reads as TGTGCCAGCAGCCCCCCCGGGGGACGGCGGAACACTGAGGCTTTCTTT. Protein product: CASSPPGGRRNTEAFF.

The chain links TRBV19 to TRBJ1-1; D may be TRBD1 (6 bases). The CDR3 loop spans 16 amino acids. Between the trimmed V and J ends, which lost 5 bases and 1 base, there was a span of 17 bases. Per germline, CDR1 LNHDA and CDR2 SQIVND (reference sequence). The CDR3 sequence: CASSSLPNRENTEAFF. The DNA of the CDR3 is TGTGCCAGTAGTTCCCTACCGAACAGGGAGAACACTGAAGCTTTCTTT.

This chain's CDR3 is CASKGGSGNTEAFF. The DNA of the CDR3 is TGTGCCAGCAAGGGGGGGTCGGGGAACACTGAAGCTTTCTTT. The chain is built from TRBV6-5 and TRBJ1-1, with TRBD1 as a possible D gene (6 bases). CDR3 size: 14 residues. Trimming removed 7 bases from V and 1 base from J, with 13 bases in between. Per the germline V gene, CDR1 is MNHEY and CDR2 is SVGAGI.

The chain recombines TRBV5-1 with TRBJ2-3; possibly TRBD2 for D (6 bases). Looked up from germline, CDR1 is SGHRS and CDR2 is YFSETQ. Trimming took off 1 base at V and 0 bases at J, with 9 bases between the two ends. CDR3 length: 15 amino acids. For the CDR3, the DNA is TGCGCCAGCAGCTTGAGGGCGGGAAGCACAGATACGCAGTATTTT. Residues: CASSLRAGSTDTQYF.

CDR3 protein: CASGADNQPQHF. The CDR3 region has the DNA TGTGCCAGCGGAGCAGACAATCAGCCCCAGCATTTT. The rearrangement links TRBV2 to TRBJ1-5; D is uncertain. The CDR3 runs 12 residues. V lost 8 bases, J lost 3 bases, and 8 bases lay in between. The V gene's germline CDR1 is SNHLY and CDR2 FYNNEI. Filled out from reference TRBV2 and TRBJ1-5, the complete variable domain reads EPEVTQTPSHQVTQMGQEVILRCVPISNHLYFYWYRQILGQKVEFLVSFYNNEISEKSEIFDDQFSVERPDGSNFTLKIRSTKLEDSAMYFCASGADNQPQHFGDGTRLSIL.

V and J are TRBV4-1 and TRBJ1-5; D is possibly TRBD1 (6 bases). The CDR3 contains 16 residues. The ends were cut back, 0 bases at V and 6 bases at J, with 15 bases in the middle. Germline V gives CDR1 MGHRA, CDR2 YSYEKL. CDR3 loop: CASSQDLGGAAQPQHF. Here the CDR3 DNA reads TGCGCCAGCAGCCAAGATCTCGGGGGGGCAGCTCAGCCCCAGCATTTT.

The chain links TRBV12-3 or TRBV12-4 to TRBJ2-7; D possibly corresponds to TRBD1 (5 bases). The CDR3 loop spans 13 amino acids. V lost 3 bases to trimming and J lost 3 bases, with 9 bases between them. The CDR3 DNA is TGTGCCAGCAGTTTCCAGGGTGTCTACGAGCAGTACGTC. This encodes CASSFQGVYEQYV.

CDR3 protein: CASSLAGWTDTQYF. The CDR3 DNA sequence: TGCGCCAGCAGCTTGGCAGGTTGGACAGATACGCAGTATTTT. The chain joins TRBV5-1 to TRBJ2-3; no clear D gene. CDR1 is SGHRS, CDR2 YFSETQ, per germline. This CDR3 is 14 amino acids long. The germline V and J ends were trimmed by 0 bases and 3 bases, with 8 bases remaining between them.

The CDR3 spells CASSGGVRETQYF. The DNA for the CDR3 is TGTGCCAGCAGTGGGGGGGTTCGGGAGACCCAGTACTTC. This chain uses TRBV28 with TRBJ2-5; TRBD2 aligns across 7 bases. CDR1 is MDHEN, CDR2 SYDVKM, per germline. The CDR3 has 13 amino acids. V gave up 5 bases and J gave up 5 bases; unmatched junction bases: 5.

This chain connects TRBV19 to TRBJ1-2; 7 positions agree with TRBD1. Looked up from germline, CDR1 is LNHDA and CDR2 is SQIVND (reference sequence). V shed 10 bases, J shed 7 bases, and the junction held 6 bases outside the gene matches. This CDR3 is built from 11 residues. CDR3 region: CATSYRGGYTF. The CDR3 DNA reads as TGTGCCACCTCTTACAGGGGTGGCTACACCTTC.

This chain links TRBV7-8 with TRBJ1-5; 8 positions agree with TRBD1. Looked up from germline, CDR1 is SGHVS and CDR2 is FQNEAQ. The ends lost 5 bases at V and 6 bases at J; junction bases unmatched: 3. This CDR3 region has 13 residues. CDR3 nucleotide sequence: TGTGCCAGCAGCACCAGGGGGCTTCAGCCCCAGCATTTT. It specifies CASSTRGLQPQHF.

This clone was seen just once. The chain combines TRBV6-6 with TRBJ1-2; 7 bases are shared with TRBD1. Germline CDR1 is MNHNY and CDR2 is SVGAGI (reference sequence). V gave up 7 bases and J gave up 7 bases; unmatched junction bases: 15. The CDR3 length is 15 residues. In nucleotides, the CDR3 is TGTGCCAGCATTCGAAGGGGGCTCCTAGAAGGTGGCTACACCTTC. This codes for CASIRRGLLEGGYTF.

In its sample, this clone was seen once. The CDR3 region has the DNA TGTGCCAGTAGTACCCCCGGGATCGTGTGGCCCGGGGAGCTGTTTTTT. The encoded protein is CASSTPGIVWPGELFF. This chain uses TRBV19 with TRBJ2-2; a weak D match, TRBD2 (5 bases). Germline CDR1 and CDR2: LNHDA and SQIVND (reference sequence). Trimming cost V 4 bases and J 6 bases, with 18 bases left between them. The CDR3 spans 16 residues.

This chain uses TRBV21-1 with TRBJ1-2; TRBD1, the table's D call, lacks a check against the DNA. TRBV21-1 is flagged as a pseudogene. CDR3 length: 18 residues. This CDR3 is CASSKNGPVTGGAEGYTF. Written as DNA, the CDR3 is TGTGCCAGCAGCAAAAACGGCCCGGTGACAGGGGGCGCCGAGGGCTACACCTTC.

This CDR3 reads CASSPWWGGGLADTQYF. CDR3 nucleotide sequence: TGTGCCAGCAGCCCATGGTGGGGGGGCGGCCTCGCAGATACGCAGTATTTT. The rearrangement uses TRBV5-5 and TRBJ2-3; D may be TRBD2 (7 bases). Trimming removed 4 bases from V and 4 bases from J, with 22 bases in between. The CDR3 sequence is 17 residues long. Germline V CDR1 and CDR2: SGHKS, YYEKEE (reference sequence).

CDR3 protein: CASNRRENTEAFF. The CDR3 DNA is TGTGCCAGCAATAGGCGGGAGAACACTGAAGCTTTCTTT. This chain connects TRBV6-5 to TRBJ1-1, with D unresolved. The CDR3 is 13 amino acids. V was pared by 7 bases and J by 1 base, with 10 bases between. CDR1 and CDR2 (germline): MNHEY, SVGAGI.

The chain links TRBV13 to TRBJ1-6, with a weak D call TRBD1 (6 bases). Germline CDR1 and CDR2: PRHDT and FYEKMQ (reference sequence). This CDR3 is 16 amino acids long. Trimming stripped 5 bases from V and 7 bases from J, with 18 bases between. The CDR3 nucleotides read TGTGCCAGCAGCATAACTACCTCGGACAGCAATTCACCCCTCCACTTT. Its protein is CASSITTSDSNSPLHF.